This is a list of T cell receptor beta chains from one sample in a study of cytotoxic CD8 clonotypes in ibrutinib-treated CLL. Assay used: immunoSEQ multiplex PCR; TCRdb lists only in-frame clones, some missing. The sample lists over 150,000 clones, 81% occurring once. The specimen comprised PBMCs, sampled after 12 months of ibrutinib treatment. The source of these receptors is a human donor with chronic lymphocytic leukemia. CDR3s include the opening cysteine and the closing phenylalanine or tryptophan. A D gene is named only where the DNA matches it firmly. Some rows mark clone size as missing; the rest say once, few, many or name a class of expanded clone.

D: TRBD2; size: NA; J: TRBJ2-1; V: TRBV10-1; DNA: TGCGCCAGCAGCGATACTAGCGGATCCTACAATGAGCAGTTCTTC; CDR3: CASSDTSGSYNEQFF
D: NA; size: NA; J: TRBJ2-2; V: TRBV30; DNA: TGTGCCTGGTCCCGAGGTTCCTGGGGCACCGGGGAGCTGTTTTTT; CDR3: CAWSRGSWGTGELFF
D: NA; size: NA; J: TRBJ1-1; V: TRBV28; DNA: TGTGCCAGCAGTCTAAGGTCGGTTCGGGGCACTGAAGCTTTCTTT; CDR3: CASSLRSVRGTEAFF
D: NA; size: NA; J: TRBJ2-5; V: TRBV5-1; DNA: TGCGCCAGCAGCTTCTTGGGAGGGGGGCATAAAGAGACCCAGTACTTC; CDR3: CASSFLGGGHKETQYF
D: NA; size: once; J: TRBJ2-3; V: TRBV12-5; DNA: TGTGCTAGTGGTTTGGGGTCTAGCAGAGATACGCAGTATTTT; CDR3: CASGLGSSRDTQYF
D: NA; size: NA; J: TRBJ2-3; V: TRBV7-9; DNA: TGTGCCAGCAGCCCAGGCGGGTCCAACACAGATACGCAGTATTTT; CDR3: CASSPGGSNTDTQYF
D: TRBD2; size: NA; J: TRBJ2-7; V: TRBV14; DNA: TGTGCCAGCAGCCGGAGCGGGGGGCCCCTCTACGAGCAGTACTTC; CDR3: CASSRSGGPLYEQYF
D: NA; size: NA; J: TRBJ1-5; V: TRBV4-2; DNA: TGTGCCAGCAGCCAAGATACAGGGCTTCAGCCCCAGCATTTT; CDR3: CASSQDTGLQPQHF
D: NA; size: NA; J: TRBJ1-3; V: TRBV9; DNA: TGTGCCAGCAGCTCCACGGCTGGAAACACCATATATTTT; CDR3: CASSSTAGNTIYF
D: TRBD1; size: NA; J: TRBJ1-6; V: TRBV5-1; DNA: TGCGCCAGCAGCAGGGACAGCCAACCCTCCTATAATTCACCCCTCCACTTT; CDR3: CASSRDSQPSYNSPLHF
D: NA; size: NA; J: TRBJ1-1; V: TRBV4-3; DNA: TGCGCCAGCAGCCAAGAGGTCGGGGTCCTGGGTGAAGCTTTCTTT; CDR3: CASSQEVGVLGEAFF
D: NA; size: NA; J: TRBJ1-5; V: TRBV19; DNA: TGTGCCAGTAGTTGGCGGCTATATAGCAATCAGCCCCAGCATTTT; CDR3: CASSWRLYSNQPQHF
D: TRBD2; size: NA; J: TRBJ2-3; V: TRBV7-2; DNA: TGTGCCAGCAGCTACCAGGCGGGGGGGTCGAATACGCAGTATTTT; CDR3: CASSYQAGGSNTQYF
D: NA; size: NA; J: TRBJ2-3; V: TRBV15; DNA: TGTGCCACCAGCAAGTGGGGCACAGATACGCAATATTTT; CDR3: CATSKWGTDTQYF
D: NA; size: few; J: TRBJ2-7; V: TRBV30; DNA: TGTGCCTGGGAATTTTCCATGGGCAACGAGCAGTACTTC; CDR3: CAWEFSMGNEQYF
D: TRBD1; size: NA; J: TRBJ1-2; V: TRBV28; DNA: TGTGCCAGCAGCTACCGGGACAGGGGGTACTATGGCTACACCTTC; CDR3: CASSYRDRGYYGYTF
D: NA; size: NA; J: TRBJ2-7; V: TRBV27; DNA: TGTGCCAGCAGTCCCCCCTACGAGCAGTACTTC; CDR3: CASSPPYEQYF
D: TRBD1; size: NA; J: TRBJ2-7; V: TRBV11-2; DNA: TGTGCCAGCAGCCTTGACAGGGGATGGGTCTACGAGCAGTACTTC; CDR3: CASSLDRGWVYEQYF
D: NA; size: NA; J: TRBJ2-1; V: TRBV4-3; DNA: TGCGCCAGCAGCCAAACAGGATCCTCCTACAATGAGCAGTTCTTC; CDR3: CASSQTGSSYNEQFF
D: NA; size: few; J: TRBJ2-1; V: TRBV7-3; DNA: TGTGCCAGCAGCTCCTCCGGCCCTCACAATGAGCAGTTCTTC; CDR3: CASSSSGPHNEQFF
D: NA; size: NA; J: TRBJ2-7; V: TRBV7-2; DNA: TGTGCCAGCAGCGTAGGGTACCGCTCCTACGAGCAGTACTTC; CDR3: CASSVGYRSYEQYF
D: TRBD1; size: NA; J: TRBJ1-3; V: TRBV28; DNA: TGTGCCAGCAGTTTTAGTTCCTCCGGGACAGGGGGCGGTTACTCTGGAAACACCATATATTTT; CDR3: CASSFSSSGTGGGYSGNTIYF
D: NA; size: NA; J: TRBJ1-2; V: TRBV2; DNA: TGTGCCAGCAGTGTCCTTAGGGAAACCTTC; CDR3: CASSVLRETF
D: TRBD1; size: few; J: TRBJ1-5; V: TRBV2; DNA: TGTGCCAGCAGTGAAGAACAGGGGCCTCAGCCCCAGCATTTT; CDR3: CASSEEQGPQPQHF
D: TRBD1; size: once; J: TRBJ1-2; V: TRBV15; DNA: TGTGCCACCAGCACACCTTGGACAGGGATCTATGGCTACACCTTC; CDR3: CATSTPWTGIYGYTF
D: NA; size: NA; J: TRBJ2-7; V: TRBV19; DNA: TGTGCCAGTATGGGGGCAGGGCCTTACGAGCAGTACTTC; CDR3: CASMGAGPYEQYF
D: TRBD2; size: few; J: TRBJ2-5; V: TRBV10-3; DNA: TGTGCCATCAGTCGGGCTAGCGGGGCAGGGGAGACCCAGTACTTC; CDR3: CAISRASGAGETQYF
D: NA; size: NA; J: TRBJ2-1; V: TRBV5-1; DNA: TGCGCCAGCAGGACGGGGCCGAGCTCCTACAATGAGCAGTTCTTC; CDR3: CASRTGPSSYNEQFF
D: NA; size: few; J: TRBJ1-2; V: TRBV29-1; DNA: TGCAGCGTTGAAGTCTCAGCCGCGAATGGCTACACCTTC; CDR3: CSVEVSAANGYTF
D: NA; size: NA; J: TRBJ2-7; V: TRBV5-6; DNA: TGTGCCAGCAGCCGGGTGGGGTCCCACGAGCAGTACTTC; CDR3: CASSRVGSHEQYF